These 20 T cell receptor beta chains share one sample of origin, sequenced in a study of blood T cell repertoires in COVID-19. This table comes from immunoSEQ multiplex PCR, and its TCRdb copy is limited to in-frame clones, with some not included. The data contain around 300,000 clones, 80% to 90% of them seen just once; the ten biggest clones take up 2.5% to 3.5%. The sequenced material came from peripheral blood. These receptors all stem from a man aged 25-45 years with active or convalescent COVID-19.

CDR3 in amino acids: CASSEIGGRSPLHF. The CDR3 DNA sequence: TGTGCCAGCAGTGAAATCGGGGGTCGCTCACCCCTCCACTTT. V gene TRBV6-1 combines with J gene TRBJ1-6; D perhaps matches TRBD1 (5 bases). Trimming left V 2 bases short and J 10 bases short, with 12 bases between. The germline CDR1 and CDR2 sequences are MNHNS and SASEGT. CDR3 length: 14 residues.

This chain uses TRBV27 with TRBJ2-2, with unresolved D. The ends were cut back, 2 bases at V and 8 bases at J, with 6 bases in the middle. Germline CDR1 and CDR2: MNHEY and SMNVEV (reference sequence). This CDR3 has 12 amino acids. This CDR3 reads CASSLNGGELFF. CDR3 in DNA: TGTGCCAGCAGTTTAAACGGGGGGGAGCTGTTTTTT.

V usage is TRBV2 and J usage is TRBJ2-7; TRBD2 is a possible D gene (5 bases). The CDR3 length is 12 residues. Deletions cut 8 bases from V and 7 bases from J, with 15 bases between. Germline values: CDR1 SNHLY, CDR2 FYNNEI. The CDR3 loop reads CASDLRTGEQYF. The DNA of the CDR3 is TGTGCCAGCGACCTGCGGACGGGGGAGCAGTACTTC.

The CDR3 DNA sequence: TGTGCCAGCACCAGACTAGCGGGAGGCCCCCAGTTCTTC. Its protein is CASTRLAGGPQFF. The chain carries TRBV6-5 and TRBJ2-1; 13 nucleotides agree with TRBD2. V shed 7 bases and J 13 bases; nucleotides not matched to a gene: 7. The germline V gene encodes CDR1 MNHEY and CDR2 SVGAGI. The CDR3 is 13 amino acids.

This clone was detected only once. The rearrangement uses TRBV9 and TRBJ2-5; D unresolved. V lost 4 bases and J 4 bases, leaving 17 bases between the germline ends. The CDR3 is made up of 15 amino acids. Germline V CDR1 and CDR2: SGDLS, YYNGEE. The CDR3 DNA follows: TGTGCCAGCAGCCTCTCGTATGGGTCAGGAGAGACCCAGTACTTC. This codes for CASSLSYGSGETQYF.

This rearrangement joins TRBV21-1 to TRBJ2-2; the table's D gene call, TRBD1, was not cross checked with the DNA. TRBV21-1 has pseudogene status. The length of the CDR3 is 14 residues. In nucleotides, the CDR3 is TGTGCCAGCAGCCGGGACAGTAACACCGGGGAGCTGTTTTTT. This codes for CASSRDSNTGELFF.

This clone was picked up a small number of times. This chain links TRBV6-5 with TRBJ1-2; D possibly corresponds to TRBD1 (6 bases). Germline V gene data show CDR1 as MNHEY and CDR2 as SVGAGI. The CDR3 covers 16 residues. V was shortened by 4 bases and J by 3 bases, with 18 bases between the two germline ends. CDR3 residues: CASSFSGPSGDYGYTF. Written as DNA, the CDR3 is TGTGCCAGCAGTTTCTCTGGACCCTCAGGGGACTATGGCTACACCTTC.

This chain connects TRBV19 to TRBJ2-3; maybe TRBD2 (6 bases). CDR1 is LNHDA and CDR2 is SQIVND in the germline V gene (reference sequence). Trimming took off 4 bases at V and 3 bases at J, with 14 bases between the two ends. This CDR3 is built from 15 residues. For the CDR3, the DNA is TGTGCCAGTAGTAGTCGGGGGTTCAAAACAGATACGCAGTATTTT. Translating it yields CASSSRGFKTDTQYF.

The gene calls are TRBV10-3 and TRBJ2-7; maybe TRBD2 (5 bases). Germline-derived CDR1 and CDR2 are ENHRY and SYGVKD. The CDR3 totals 14 residues. V lost 4 bases and J lost 9, with 19 bases in between. CDR3 nucleotides: TGTGCCATCAGTGGGGAGAAACTCCCGTCGGGGCAGTACTTC. This codes for CAISGEKLPSGQYF.

The chain is built from TRBV19 and TRBJ1-2; 10 bases line up with TRBD1. V lost 4 bases and J lost 9; bases outside the gene matches: 5. CDR1 and CDR2 (germline): LNHDA, SQIVND (reference sequence). The CDR3 totals 13 residues. CDR3 sequence reads: CASSKGQGRSYTF. CDR3 nucleotides: TGTGCCAGTAGTAAGGGACAGGGGAGGAGCTACACCTTC.

The chain recombines TRBV5-1 with TRBJ2-1; 7 bases fit TRBD2. With V trimmed by 7 bases and J by 3 bases, 4 bases remained unmatched. CDR3 length equals 13 residues. Germline V gives CDR1 SGHRS, CDR2 YFSETQ. Here the CDR3 DNA reads TGCGCCAGCGGCCGCGGGGGCTACAATGAGCAGTTCTTC. It encodes CASGRGGYNEQFF.

V and J are TRBV6-2 or TRBV6-3 and TRBJ1-2; no clear D. Trimming took 2 bases from V and 2 from J, leaving 6 bases between them. CDR1 is MNHEY, CDR2 SVGEGT, per germline. The CDR3 spans 13 residues. This chain's CDR3 is CASSYAGNYGYTF. CDR3 bases: TGTGCCAGCAGTTACGCGGGGAACTATGGCTACACCTTC.

The chain carries TRBV10-2 and TRBJ2-7; D unclear. Germline V gives CDR1 WSHSY, CDR2 SAAADI. V was cut by 8 bases and J by 4 bases, with 6 bases left in between. The CDR3 spans 10 residues. CDR3 DNA sequence: TGCGCCAGCCGCGAGTACGAGCAGTACTTC. Its translation is CASREYEQYF.

The chain employs TRBV7-9 and TRBJ2-2; 7 bases match TRBD2. The V gene's germline CDR1 is SEHNR and CDR2 FQNEAQ (reference sequence). The CDR3 spans 17 residues. Trimming cost V 5 bases and J 0 bases; bases outside gene matches: 9. The CDR3 DNA reads as TGTGCCAGCAGCCCCCAAGTGGGGAGGGCGAACACCGGGGAGCTGTTTTTT. Encoded protein: CASSPQVGRANTGELFF. The whole variable domain, remainder taken from reference TRBV7-9 and TRBJ2-2, is DTGVSQNPRHKITKRGQNVTFRCDPISEHNRLYWYRQTLGQGPEFLTYFQNEAQLEKSRLLSDRFSAERPKGSFSTLEIQRTEQGDSAMYLCASSPQVGRANTGELFFGEGSRLTVL.

The J gene is TRBJ1-2, the V gene TRBV19; possible D gene TRBD1, 5 bases. V gave up 3 bases and J gave up 5 bases, with 19 bases separating them. Germline V lookup: CDR1 LNHDA, CDR2 SQIVND (reference sequence). The CDR3 consists of 16 residues. CDR3 nucleotide sequence: TGTGCCAGTAGTATCCTGGAGAGCAAGGGGCTGTATGGCTACACCTTC. Encoded protein: CASSILESKGLYGYTF.

This clone was seen a single time. The chain joins TRBV24-1 to TRBJ2-1, with D perhaps matching TRBD2 (7 bases). CDR3 length: 16 residues. The germline CDR1 and CDR2 sequences are KGHDR and SFDVKD. With 4 bases removed from V and 7 bases from J, the gap between germline ends came to 19 bases. The CDR3 region is CATSEGGAATRNEQFF. CDR3 in DNA: TGTGCCACCAGTGAGGGGGGGGCCGCCACTAGGAATGAGCAGTTCTTC.

Turning to this clone: The same CDR3 is also encoded by other DNA sequences in this sample. This chain uses TRBV12-3 or TRBV12-4 with TRBJ1-2; 7 bases map to TRBD1. This CDR3 comprises 13 residues. V shed 2 bases, J shed 5 bases, and the junction held 2 bases outside the gene matches. CDR3 DNA sequence: TGTGCCAGCAGTTTAAGACAGGGTTATGGCTACACCTTC. Translated: CASSLRQGYGYTF.

The chain is built from TRBV5-1 and TRBJ2-3, with 7 bases that match TRBD2. With 4 bases clipped from V and 1 base from J, the junction kept 6 bases outside the gene matches. The CDR3 runs 15 residues. The germline CDR1 and CDR2 sequences are SGHRS and YFSETQ. CDR3 region: CASSPPAGGTDTQYF. The CDR3 DNA is TGCGCCAGCAGCCCACCCGCGGGGGGCACAGATACGCAGTATTTT. The whole variable domain, remainder taken from reference TRBV5-1 and TRBJ2-3, is KAGVTQTPRYLIKTRGQQVTLSCSPISGHRSVSWYQQTPGQGLQFLFEYFSETQRNKGNFPGRFSGRQFSNSRSEMNVSTLELGDSALYLCASSPPAGGTDTQYFGPGTRLTVL.

This sequence joins TRBV19 and TRBJ2-1, with 7 bases aligning to TRBD2. V dropped 6 bases and J dropped 5; count of bases not matched to a gene: 7. This CDR3 spans 14 amino acids. Germline CDR1 LNHDA, CDR2 SQIVND (reference sequence). DNA of the CDR3: TGTGCCAGTAGCCGTACTAGCGATGACAATGAGCAGTTCTTC. Translated, it gives CASSRTSDDNEQFF.

This clone came up once. The genes are TRBV2 and TRBJ1-2; 7 bases map to TRBD1. The CDR3 runs 14 residues. V dropped 5 bases and J dropped 2; count of bases not matched to a gene: 5. CDR1 is SNHLY and CDR2 is FYNNEI in the germline V gene. The CDR3 bases are TGTGCCAGCAGTAGACAGGGCGCGAACTATGGCTACACCTTC. Protein product: CASSRQGANYGYTF.